The 5 T cell receptor beta chains below all came from one sample that was sequenced in a study of blood T cell repertoires in COVID-19. Some clones are missing from TCRdb's copy, which holds only in-frame ones; the method was immunoSEQ multiplex PCR. The table includes 200,000 to 300,000 clones, around 88% detected once. The sequenced material came from peripheral blood. The receptor set was obtained from a woman in her twenties or thirties who had recovered from COVID-19.

This sequence joins TRBV9 and TRBJ1-2; D perhaps matches TRBD1 (5 bases). The CDR3 extends over 16 amino acids. Germline V gene data show CDR1 as SGDLS and CDR2 as YYNGEE. The V and J ends lost 0 bases and 4 bases respectively, with 16 bases between them. CDR3 in amino acids: CASSVESGGAGYGYTF. The CDR3 nucleotides read TGTGCCAGCAGCGTAGAGAGCGGGGGTGCCGGCTATGGCTACACCTTC. The whole variable domain, remainder taken from reference TRBV9 and TRBJ1-2, is DSGVTQTPKHLITATGQRVTLRCSPRSGDLSVYWYQQSLDQGLQFLIQYYNGEERAKGNILERFSAQQFPDLHSELNLSSLELGDSALYFCASSVESGGAGYGYTFGSGTRLTVV.

The genes are TRBV30 and TRBJ1-3, with 8 bases matching TRBD1. V trimming: 4 bases; J trimming: 0 bases; junction bases outside the gene matches: 8. Looked up from germline, CDR1 is GTSNPN and CDR2 is SVGIG (reference sequence). The CDR3 runs 16 residues. The CDR3 here is CAWIPLTGGSGNTIYF. The DNA for the CDR3 is TGTGCCTGGATCCCTTTAACAGGGGGCTCTGGAAACACCATATATTTT.

This chain joins TRBV11-3 and TRBJ2-1; a possible D gene is TRBD2 (6 bases). V lost 1 base to trimming and J lost 8 bases, with 9 bases between them. Germline V CDR1 and CDR2: SGHNT, YENEEA. This CDR3 comprises 13 residues. The CDR3 spells CASSLAGVDEQFF. CDR3 nucleotides: TGTGCCAGCAGCTTAGCGGGGGTTGATGAGCAGTTCTTC.

This chain uses TRBV12-5 with TRBJ1-5; D is possibly TRBD1 (6 bases). The CDR3 is made up of 13 amino acids. The V end lost 5 bases, the J end lost 4 bases, and 9 bases lay between the germline ends. Per the germline V gene, CDR1 is LGHNT and CDR2 is FRNRAP. In DNA, the CDR3 is TGTGCTAGTGGTCTCGACAGGAATCAGCCCCAGCATTTT. Protein sequence: CASGLDRNQPQHF.

This chain connects TRBV30 to TRBJ1-1, with D possibly being TRBD1 (6 bases). There are 13 residues in the CDR3. Germline loops: CDR1 GTSNPN, CDR2 SVGIG (reference sequence). V gave up 0 bases and J gave up 2 bases, with 7 bases separating them. CDR3 amino acids: CAWSVGGNTEAFF. DNA of the CDR3: TGTGCCTGGAGTGTAGGGGGAAACACTGAAGCTTTCTTT.